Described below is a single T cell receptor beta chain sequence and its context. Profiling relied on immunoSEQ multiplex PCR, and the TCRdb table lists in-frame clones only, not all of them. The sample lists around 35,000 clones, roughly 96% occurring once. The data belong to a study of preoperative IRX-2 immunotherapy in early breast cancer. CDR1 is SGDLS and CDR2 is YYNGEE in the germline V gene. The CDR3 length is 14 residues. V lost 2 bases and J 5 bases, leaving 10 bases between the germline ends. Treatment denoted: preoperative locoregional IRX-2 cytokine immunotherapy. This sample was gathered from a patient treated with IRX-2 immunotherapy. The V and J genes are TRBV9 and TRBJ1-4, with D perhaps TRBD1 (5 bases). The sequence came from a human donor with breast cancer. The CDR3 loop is CASSVGTPNEKLFF. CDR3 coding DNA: TGTGCCAGCAGCGTCGGGACGCCGAATGAAAAACTGTTTTTT.